Sequencing of this T cell receptor (beta chain) was carried out in a study of T cell changes during pregnancy in multiple sclerosis. Trimming took 2 bases from V and 7 from J, leaving 8 bases between them. The CDR3 runs to 13 residues. The germline V gene encodes CDR1 SGHAT and CDR2 FQNNGV. Method: immunoSEQ multiplex PCR; TCRdb's copy keeps in-frame clones and lacks some. The sample gives tens of thousands of clones, 93% of which show up once; 3% to 4% is in the top ten. The receptor was isolated from a female donor with multiple sclerosis, enrolled in a pregnancy study. The sequencing here drew on CD8+ T cells from peripheral blood mononuclear cells, taken in the second trimester of pregnancy. The chain recombines TRBV11-2 with TRBJ2-2; D is undetermined. CDR3 coding DNA: TGTGCCAGCAGCTTACTGGCATACGGGGAGCTGTTTTTT. It yields the protein CASSLLAYGELFF.